This TCR beta chain was captured by sequencing in a study of cytomegalovirus exposure and HLA in healthy donors (dated by TCRdb to between 2016 and 2019). Notes on the research overall: An earlier analysis of approximately 640 of the donors reported more than 250 Gb of sequence data and about 100 million unique TCR beta sequences from some 180 million T cells. A later analysis re-analyzed previously published TCR beta repertoires from roughly 600 donors and added high-resolution HLA genotyping to study TCR occurrence patterns. An early release that covered fewer than 750 HLA-typed donors contained around 300 gigabases of sequencing data and 85 million to 100 million unique TCR sequences. In addition to the first cohort of 500 to 850 subjects, a separate validation cohort of around 110 different subjects was used. Genome-wide SNP genotypes for about 55% of the 666 donors were used in a later genetic analysis, which treated that subset as a discovery cohort. Every discovery cohort repertoire had been produced on one sequencing platform. The study profiled the T cell repertoires of hundreds of subjects by immunosequencing and related them to cytomegalovirus serostatus. The genetic ancestry cluster associated with self-reported Caucasian donors included approximately 85% of the approximately 410 genotyped donors. Donor age, sex, ethnicity and CMV serostatus were compiled alongside the repertoire data. Among about 400 genotyped donors of the cohort, an average of approximately 220,000 unique TCR beta nucleotide sequences was sequenced per donor, of which about 18% were non-productive. In the later analysis, no new phenotypic data were used to find candidate immune exposures; instead, reliance was placed on TCR beta sequences and their occurrence across donors. In an earlier analysis of around 540 of the donors, high-throughput TCR beta sequencing was used to judge whether each TCR beta V gene segment behaved as functional or pseudogenic. Typing coverage differed by locus: A, B, C, DRB1 and DQB1 were typed in roughly 629-640 donors, DQA1 in 500 to 550, DPA1 in some 600, and DPB1 in roughly 450. A handful of DR-DQ haplotypes were handled as single units for association and clustering because linkage in the cohort was strong. The aim of the study was to test whether cataloging public T cell receptors could identify signatures of past pathogen exposure. HLA typing included class I and class II loci at four-digit resolution. High-throughput TCR immunosequencing, statistical association of individual TCRs with disease status, and machine learning were combined to predict cytomegalovirus infection status.

With regard to this clone: The target of this receptor is not known. Base qualities are not provided; no much larger clone lies one nucleotide away.

The cohort comprised some 680 healthy bone marrow donors. At the time of sampling, every cohort member was nominally healthy, though immune exposures that went unrecorded were likely present. The donor tested CMV seronegative and was one of the 352 seronegative cohort members. Every donor gave a peripheral blood sample, and the peripheral blood mononuclear cells from that sample were used for TCR beta sequencing. The Qiagen DNeasy Blood Extraction Kit was used to extract genomic DNA from the blood cell samples. Broad study findings and their caveats: A later genetic analysis associated a missense DCLRE1C variant with V-gene and J-gene trimming of TCR beta chains, and an independent cohort replicated the association. The only immune exposure information available for the cohort was CMV serostatus. Seventeen rarely observed V segments, including chromosome 9 orphons, were excluded from the earlier analysis of about 500 of the donors because counts were too low. A total of about 150 TCR beta chains were listed by the study as associated with cytomegalovirus. A later analysis associated about 17,000 TCR beta sequences with specific HLA alleles at a false discovery rate of 0.05. The cohort was sequenced for TCR beta chains only, and without alpha or paired-chain data the features that could be detected were limited. Presence/absence analyses assumed roughly uniform sequencing depth across donors, an assumption that may not hold. In an earlier analysis of 587 of the donors, most TCR beta V segments appeared in productive rearrangements about 90% or about 30% of the time, broadly matching IMGT annotations. When HLA alleles, especially DR and DQ, strongly co-occurred, TCR associations were difficult to assign to individual alleles. A later analysis found that TCR association rates varied across HLA loci, with DRB1 alleles showing the most associated TCRs and HLA-C alleles the fewest. In a later analysis, HLA-associated TCR beta chains were found to be more clonally expanded and to have lower generation probabilities than equally common non-associated chains. Most TCR sequences were observed very rarely across donors, whereas some public TCRs were present in many individuals. The authors suggested that the approach could potentially be extended to other disease states and immunological phenotypes. Several of the top co-occurrence clusters appeared to be linked to parvovirus B19, influenza, CMV and Epstein-Barr virus, according to a later analysis. A later analysis found that most CMV-associated TCR beta chains appeared HLA-restricted, with HLA associations seemingly driven largely by CMV exposure. Because some donors lacked HLA typing at each locus, the association tests relied only on the typed subset. In vitro tests confirmed that a few of the cytomegalovirus-associated TCR beta chains recognize cytomegalovirus antigens. Correlated functional status among segregating V segments might be attributable to linkage disequilibrium, but an unknown experimental factor could not be ruled out. According to a later genetic analysis, donors in an Asian-associated ancestry cluster had fewer N-insertions in productive TCRs than the approximately 670-donor mean. The sequencing pipeline was judged likely to have produced a cluster of highly shared sequence variants as a technical artifact. A further reported finding was that TCR beta sequences accurately predicted the HLA-A and HLA-B alleles for most subjects in the first cohort. Cytomegalovirus status was reported to be diagnosed by the classifier with high specificity and sensitivity in both the original and validation cohorts.

Library preparation employed the immunoSEQ multiplex PCR assay. The multiplex PCR relied on a mix of 60 forward primers for TCR Vbeta segments and 13 reverse primers for TCR Jbeta segments. A multiplex PCR assay on genomic DNA amplified the CDR3 region of rearranged TCR beta genes. On the Illumina HiSeq System, the amplified TCR beta libraries were sequenced as 87-base-pair reads. From the authors' description of their analysis: Across the roughly 640 repertoires, a later analysis counted some 81 million unique TCR beta chains, around 10 million of which were shared by at least two donors. To remove PCR and sequencing errors, raw reads were error-corrected and collapsed into unique sequences using a nearest-neighbor algorithm that merged closely related sequences. To assign V, D and J gene segments, CDR3 sequences were aligned to IMGT reference sequences. For a sequence to be retained, a match of at least six nucleotides to both a V gene segment and a J gene segment was required. A rearrangement counted as productive if the CDR3 had no stop codons and remained in frame with V and J, and every other rearrangement counted as non-productive. CDR3 was defined by IMGT convention, running from the second conserved V-encoded cysteine to the conserved J-encoded phenylalanine. In an earlier analysis of roughly 580 of the donors, sequences lacking an unambiguous match to a single V gene segment were excluded. In an earlier analysis of 587 of the donors, V segments were called functional above 56.7% productive rearrangements and were called segregating when the between-donor standard deviation exceeded 5%. A statistical classification framework was built to diagnose cytomegalovirus status from the catalog of TCR beta chain sequences. In a later analysis, TCR nucleotide sequences were compared against IMGT/GENE-DB human TR gene sequences so that V and J genes could be assigned. The TCRdist pipeline was used in a later analysis to assign CDR3 sequences and most-parsimonious VDJ recombination scenarios. In a later analysis, each TCR beta chain was defined by its CDR3 amino acid sequence together with its V-gene family, and reads lacking a unique V-gene family were excluded. In a later analysis, several hundred highly shared, low-generation-probability nucleotide sequences were removed to address suspected cross-contamination and a sequencing artifact. For each public chain, a later analysis derived a clonal expansion index from normalized ranks of inferred template counts within each repertoire. In a later analysis, generation probabilities were computed with a VDJ recombination model fitted to out-of-frame rearrangements, and the resulting probabilities were checked against IGoR. Hypergeometric tests were used in a later analysis to score TCR-TCR, TCR-HLA and TCR-CMV co-occurrence, with a repertoire-size bias correction applied to the TCR pairs. False discovery rates were estimated in a later analysis by permuting HLA or CMV assignments 20 times. In a later analysis, co-occurring TCRs were grouped using DBSCAN, and TCRdist sequence similarity was added for clustering within HLA-allele-positive subsets. Co-occurrence clustering excluded repertoires with fewer than 30,000 or more than 120,000 public chains, plus five with anomalous nucleotide sharing. TCRdb re-hosts the immuneACCESS table, in-frame sequences only. Its copies lack some clones; in the studies checked, an unresolved V gene accounts for under half of them, and the cause for the rest is not known. D and trimming come from the DNA, and the V and J calls and clone size come from that table. Within this sample are over 130,000 clones, with about 84% of them counted one time only. The ten most abundant clones make up about 2.4% of the sample.

The sample taken for sequencing was PBMCs. This sequence originates from a man between 50 and 59 years old in good health and CMV-seronegative.

The bases are TGTGCCAGCAGTTCCGGGATTTTGAACACCGGGGAGCTGTTTTTT. This encodes CASSSGILNTGELFF. The rearranged segments are TRBV7-2 and TRBJ2-2; TRBD2 could be the D gene, as 5 bases match. V gives up 6 bases and J gives up 1 base, and the segment between their germline ends measures 12 bases. From a lookup of the germline V gene, CDR1 and CDR2 are SGHTA and FQGNSA. The CDR3 has 15 amino acids, counting the end cysteine and phenylalanine. The retained sequence is limited to the CDR3, 45 bases, with the frame set at the first base.